The next 12 T cell receptor beta chains were all read from a single sample in a study of cytomegalovirus exposure and HLA in healthy donors. Researchers ran the PCR with 60 Vbeta and 13 Jbeta primers. TCRdb keeps only in-frame clones here, not all; method: immunoSEQ multiplex PCR. The sample has 110,000 or so clones; 69% are singletons. Sequencing was done on a sample of PBMCs. These TCRs come from a man under 40 in good health and CMV-seronegative.

The table lists this clone with a count of one. The rearrangement joins TRBV9 to TRBJ1-1; 9 bases are a match to TRBD1. V gave up 4 bases and J gave up 1 base; unmatched junction bases: 8. The length of the CDR3 is 16 residues. Germline CDR1 and CDR2: SGDLS and YYNGEE. The CDR3 sequence: CASSPGTGSGNTEAFF. The CDR3 region has the DNA TGTGCCAGCAGCCCAGGGACAGGGAGCGGGAACACTGAAGCTTTCTTT.

The table lists this clone with a few counts. The chain has TRBV7-2 and TRBJ2-7; D gene unclear. Trimming removed 3 bases from V and 0 bases from J, with 6 bases in between. The CDR3 has 13 amino acids. Germline assignment: CDR1 SGHTA and CDR2 FQGNSA. CDR3 region: CASSLGFSYEQYF. CDR3 nucleotide sequence: TGTGCCAGCAGCTTGGGCTTCTCCTACGAGCAGTACTTC.

The chain's CDR3 is CASSLNLAGAADTQYF. The CDR3 region has the DNA TGTGCCAGCAGCTTAAACCTAGCGGGAGCGGCAGATACGCAGTATTTT. The chain combines TRBV7-6 with TRBJ2-3; 10 nucleotides align to TRBD2. The CDR3 totals 16 residues. V lost 2 bases to trimming and J lost 4 bases; unmatched junction nucleotides: 6. Germline V CDR1 and CDR2: SGHVS, FNYEAQ. The variable domain in full, with the rest retrieved from reference TRBV7-6 and TRBJ2-3, is GAGVSQSPRYKVTKRGQDVALRCDPISGHVSLYWYRQALGQGPEFLTYFNYEAQQDKSGLPNDRFSAERPEGSISTLTIQRTEQRDSAMYRCASSLNLAGAADTQYFGPGTRLTVL.

This clone showed up just a few times. The genes are TRBV6-5 and TRBJ2-7, with D hard to call. Germline V gene lookup returns CDR1 MNHEY and CDR2 SVGAGI. The ends were cut back, 2 bases at V and 3 bases at J, with 14 bases in the middle. This CDR3 is built from 15 residues. The chain's CDR3 is CASSYLGSPHYEQYF. As DNA, the CDR3 is TGTGCCAGCAGTTACCTTGGTAGTCCGCACTACGAGCAGTACTTC.

The DNA for the CDR3 is TGTGCCAGCAGCTTGGGGGAGACAGGGGTCAACATTCAGTACTTC. This gives the protein CASSLGETGVNIQYF. The genes are TRBV7-9 and TRBJ2-4, with TRBD1 matching over 8 bases. The germline CDR1 and CDR2 sequences are SEHNR and FQNEAQ (reference sequence). V lost 3 bases, J lost 7 bases, and 8 bases stayed unmatched. The CDR3 contains 15 residues.

CDR3 region: CASSLGGRTSYEQYF. CDR3 DNA sequence: TGTGCCAGCAGCTTGGGGGGCAGGACCTCCTACGAGCAGTACTTC. The chain couples TRBV5-4 to TRBJ2-7; D might be TRBD1 (5 bases). CDR3 length equals 15 residues. The germline gives CDR1 SGHNT, CDR2 YYREEE (reference sequence). Trimming took 0 bases from V and 0 from J, leaving 10 bases between them.

The chain is built from TRBV30 and TRBJ2-5; a weak D match, TRBD1 (6 bases). The germline gives CDR1 GTSNPN, CDR2 SVGIG (reference sequence). The CDR3 runs 15 residues. V lost 1 base, J lost 1 base, and 13 bases lay in between. The CDR3, as DNA: TGTGCCTGGAGTGAAACAGGACAGTTCCAAGAGACCCAGTACTTC. It translates to CAWSETGQFQETQYF.

This clone was seen a few times. This chain joins TRBV4-1 and TRBJ2-7; D not resolved. Germline lookup yields CDR1 MGHRA and CDR2 YSYEKL. CDR3 length: 14 amino acids. Trimming removed 1 base from V and 0 bases from J, with 7 bases in between. This CDR3 reads CASSQGRSSYEQYF. The CDR3 nucleotides read TGCGCCAGCAGCCAAGGTCGGAGCTCCTACGAGCAGTACTTC.

The chain joins TRBV7-8 to TRBJ2-6, with 10 bases fitting TRBD1. Germline CDR1 SGHVS, CDR2 FQNEAQ. This CDR3 region has 17 residues. J lost 4 bases, V lost 1 base, and 4 bases had no gene match. The CDR3 coding sequence is TGTGCCAGCAGCTTAGGGGACAGGGGATCCGGGGCCAACGTCCTGACTTTC. This translates into CASSLGDRGSGANVLTF.

V is TRBV7-2 and J is TRBJ2-3; 13 positions agree with TRBD2. Per the germline V gene, CDR1 is SGHTA and CDR2 is FQGNSA. The trim removed 1 base at V and 3 bases at J, leaving 4 bases unmatched. The CDR3 covers 17 residues. The DNA for the CDR3 is TGTGCCAGCAGCTTAGGACTAGCGGGAGGACGTACAGATACGCAGTATTTT. It yields the protein CASSLGLAGGRTDTQYF.

This clone has more than one count but fewer than ten. The rearrangement links TRBV10-3 to TRBJ1-1; D is unclear. Germline V lookup: CDR1 ENHRY, CDR2 SYGVKD. The CDR3 has 13 amino acids. Trimming removed 4 bases at V and 4 bases at J, with 10 bases between. The CDR3 sequence is CAISGTGVTEAFF. The CDR3, as DNA: TGTGCCATCAGTGGGACGGGAGTCACTGAAGCTTTCTTT.

V is TRBV19 and J is TRBJ2-5; TRBD2 is a possible D gene (5 bases). V shed 6 bases and J shed 4 bases, with 12 bases lying between them. The germline CDR1 and CDR2 sequences are LNHDA and SQIVND (reference sequence). This CDR3 comprises 13 residues. The CDR3 reads CASSGIMGETQYF. Written as DNA, the CDR3 is TGTGCCAGTAGCGGGATAATGGGAGAGACCCAGTACTTC.